This T cell receptor beta chain is drawn from a study of human T cells and chemical hapten exposure. Study-wide findings and caveats: Significantly more large CDR3 similarity clusters were formed by expanded TCRs than by controls.

The CDR3 sequence is 13 residues long. Germline-derived CDR1 and CDR2 are MNHEY and SVGEGT. The trim removed 6 bases at V and 4 bases at J, leaving 2 bases unmatched. Time point noted: patch test 1, 2 weeks after DPC sensitization. Treatment defined: therapeutic diphenylcyclopropenone sensitization with weekly scalp DPC. In this sample, this clonotype turned up many times. Its target is unknown. One entry per CDR3 protein results from TCRdb running MiXCR on the RACE reads. The data contain roughly 100,000 distinct CDR3 sequences, approximately 9.9% of them singletons. The TCR sequence derives from a woman aged 40 to 49 with alopecia areata. Some clones in this sample may be carry-over from other donors' samples. This rearrangement joins TRBV6-2 or TRBV6-3 to TRBJ2-1, with TRBD1 identical over 8 bases. Sequenced material: whole blood, taken in connection with sensitization to the hapten diphenylcyclopropenone (DPC). The CDR3 region has the DNA TGTGCCAGCAGGGGGGACAGGTACAATGAGCAGTTCTTC. Translating gives CASRGDRYNEQFF.